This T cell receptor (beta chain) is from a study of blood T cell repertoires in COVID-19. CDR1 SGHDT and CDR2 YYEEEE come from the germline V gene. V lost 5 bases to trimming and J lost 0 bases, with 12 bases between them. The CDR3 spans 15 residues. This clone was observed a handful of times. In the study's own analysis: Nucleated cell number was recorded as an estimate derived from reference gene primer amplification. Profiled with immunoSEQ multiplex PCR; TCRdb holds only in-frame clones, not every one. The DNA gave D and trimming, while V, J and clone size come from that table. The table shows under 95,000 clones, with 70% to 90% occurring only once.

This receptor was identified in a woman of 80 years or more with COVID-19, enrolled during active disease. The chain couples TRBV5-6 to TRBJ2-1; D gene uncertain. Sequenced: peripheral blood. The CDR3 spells CASSTQRSSYNEQFF. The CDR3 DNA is TGTGCCAGCAGTACCCAACGGAGCTCCTACAATGAGCAGTTCTTC.